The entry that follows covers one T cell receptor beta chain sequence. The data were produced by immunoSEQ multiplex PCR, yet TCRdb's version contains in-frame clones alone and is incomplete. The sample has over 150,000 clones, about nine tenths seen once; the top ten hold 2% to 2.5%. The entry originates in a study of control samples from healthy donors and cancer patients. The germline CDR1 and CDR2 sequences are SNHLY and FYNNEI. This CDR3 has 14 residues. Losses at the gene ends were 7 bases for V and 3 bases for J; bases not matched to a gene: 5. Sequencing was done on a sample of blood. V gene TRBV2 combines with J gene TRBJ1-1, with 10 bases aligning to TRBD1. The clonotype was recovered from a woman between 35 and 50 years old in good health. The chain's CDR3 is CASTGTGADTEAFF. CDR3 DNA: TGTGCCAGCACCGGGACAGGGGCTGACACTGAAGCTTTCTTT.